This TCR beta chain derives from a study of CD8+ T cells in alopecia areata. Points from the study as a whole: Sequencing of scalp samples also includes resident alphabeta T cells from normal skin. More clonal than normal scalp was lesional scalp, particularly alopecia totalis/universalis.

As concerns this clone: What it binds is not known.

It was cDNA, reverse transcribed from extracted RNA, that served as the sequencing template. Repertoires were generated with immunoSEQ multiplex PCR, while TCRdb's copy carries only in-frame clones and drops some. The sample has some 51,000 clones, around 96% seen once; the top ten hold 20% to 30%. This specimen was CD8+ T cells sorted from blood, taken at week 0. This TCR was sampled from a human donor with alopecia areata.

The CDR3 nucleotides read TGCAGCGTTGGGGACAGGGCCAGCTCCTACGAGCAGTACTTC. Translating it yields CSVGDRASSYEQYF. This chain connects TRBV29-1 to TRBJ2-7; 9 nucleotides line up with TRBD1. The CDR3 contains 14 residues. Germline V lookup: CDR1 SQVTM, CDR2 ANQGSEA. The V and J ends lost 4 bases and 0 bases, in that order; junction bases with no gene match: 4.